The 5 T cell receptor beta chains given below trace back to one sample, sequenced in a study of T cells in Graves' hyperthyroidism and ophthalmopathy. RNA transcripts gave rise to amplified TCR beta CDR3 regions. The primer set for the first-round RT-PCR of the TCR CDR3 was HTBI. TCRdb reprocessed the multiplex PCR reads via MiXCR and lists one record per CDR3 protein. Among approximately 300,000 distinct CDR3 sequences listed, around a sixth were seen once. Sequencing input: blood. All receptors derive from a man aged 30 to 39 with Graves' hyperthyroidism.

At least ten counts were recorded for this clonotype. The chain recombines TRBV7-9 with TRBJ1-1; D not certain. CDR1 and CDR2 from the germline V gene are SEHNR and FQNEAQ (reference sequence). CDR3 size: 12 residues. V dropped 2 bases and J dropped 6 bases, with 7 bases sitting between them. The CDR3 loop reads CASSLRVSEAFF. In DNA, the CDR3 is TGTGCCAGCAGCTTACGGGTTTCTGAAGCTTTCTTT.

The rearrangement uses TRBV6-1 and TRBJ1-2; TRBD1 is a possible D gene (5 bases). The CDR3 length is 12 residues. CDR1 is MNHNS, CDR2 SASEGT, per germline. The ends were cut back, 6 bases at V and 2 bases at J, with 7 bases in the middle. The CDR3 bases are TGTGCCAGCAGCCGACAGAACTATGGCTACACCTTC. It encodes CASSRQNYGYTF.

The table lists this clonotype with many counts. This sequence joins TRBV7-9 and TRBJ2-3; a possible D gene is TRBD1 (5 bases). This CDR3 has 14 amino acids. Germline CDR1 reads SEHNR; CDR2 reads FQNEAQ (reference sequence). Trimming left V 7 bases short and J 3 bases short, with 14 bases between. CDR3 protein: CASTRQTKTDTQYF. The DNA for the CDR3 is TGTGCCAGCACCCGACAGACAAAGACAGATACGCAGTATTTT. The entire variable domain, with the rest obtained from reference TRBV7-9 and TRBJ2-3, is as follows: DTGVSQNPRHKITKRGQNVTFRCDPISEHNRLYWYRQTLGQGPEFLTYFQNEAQLEKSRLLSDRFSAERPKGSFSTLEIQRTEQGDSAMYLCASTRQTKTDTQYFGPGTRLTVL.

This clonotype was found many times. This chain links TRBV11-2 with TRBJ2-2, with 11 nucleotides matching TRBD2. The CDR3 sequence is 13 residues long. The V gene's germline CDR1 is SGHAT and CDR2 FQNNGV. The V segment lost 5 bases and the J segment 11 bases; nucleotides outside the gene matches: 4. The CDR3 DNA is TGTGCCAGCAGCCTTGGGACTAGCGGAGAGCTGTTTTTT. Translation gives CASSLGTSGELFF. The complete variable domain, with remaining parts taken from reference TRBV11-2 and TRBJ2-2, reads EAGVAQSPRYKIIEKRQSVAFWCNPISGHATLYWYQQILGQGPKLLIQFQNNGVVDDSQLPKDRFSAERLKGVDSTLKIQPAKLEDSAVYLCASSLGTSGELFFGEGSRLTVL.

The table lists this clonotype with many counts. The rearrangement joins TRBV2 to TRBJ2-1; D is unresolved. V shed 6 bases and J shed 8 bases, with 8 bases lying between them. This CDR3 spans 11 amino acids. Germline-derived CDR1 and CDR2 are SNHLY and FYNNEI. CDR3: CASSVADEQFF. CDR3 bases: TGTGCCAGCAGCGTGGCCGATGAGCAGTTCTTC.